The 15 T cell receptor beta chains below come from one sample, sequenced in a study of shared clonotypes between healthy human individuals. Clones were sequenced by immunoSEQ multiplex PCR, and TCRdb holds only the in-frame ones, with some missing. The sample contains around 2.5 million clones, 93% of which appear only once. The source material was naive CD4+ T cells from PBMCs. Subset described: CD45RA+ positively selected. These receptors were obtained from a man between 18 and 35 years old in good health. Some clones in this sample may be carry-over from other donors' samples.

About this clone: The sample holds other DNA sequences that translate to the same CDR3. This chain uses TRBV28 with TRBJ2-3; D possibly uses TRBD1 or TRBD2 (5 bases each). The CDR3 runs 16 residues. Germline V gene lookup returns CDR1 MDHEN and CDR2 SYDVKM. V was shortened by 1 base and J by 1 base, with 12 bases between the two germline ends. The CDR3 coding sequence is TGTGCCAGCAGTTTATTGCCGGGGCAGGGCACAGATACGCAGTATTTT. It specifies CASSLLPGQGTDTQYF.

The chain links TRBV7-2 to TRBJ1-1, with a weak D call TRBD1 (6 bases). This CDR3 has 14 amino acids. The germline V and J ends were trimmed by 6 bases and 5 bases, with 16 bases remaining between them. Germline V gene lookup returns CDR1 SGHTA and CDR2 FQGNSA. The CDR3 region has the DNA TGTGCCAGCAGGCTCACAGGGTTAATAACTGAAGCTTTCTTT. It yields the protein CASRLTGLITEAFF.

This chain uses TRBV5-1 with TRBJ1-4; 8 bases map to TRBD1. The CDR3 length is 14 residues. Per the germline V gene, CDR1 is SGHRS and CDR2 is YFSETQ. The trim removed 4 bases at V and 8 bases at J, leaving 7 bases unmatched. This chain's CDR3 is CASSAQGVREKLFF. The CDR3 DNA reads TGCGCCAGCAGCGCACAGGGGGTAAGGGAAAAACTGTTTTTT.

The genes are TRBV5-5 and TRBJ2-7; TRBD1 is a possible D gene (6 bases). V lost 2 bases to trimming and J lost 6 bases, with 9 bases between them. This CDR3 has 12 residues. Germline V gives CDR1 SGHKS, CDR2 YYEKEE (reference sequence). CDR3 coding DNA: TGTGCCAGCAGCTTCTCAGGGGTCGAGCAGTACTTC. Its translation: CASSFSGVEQYF.

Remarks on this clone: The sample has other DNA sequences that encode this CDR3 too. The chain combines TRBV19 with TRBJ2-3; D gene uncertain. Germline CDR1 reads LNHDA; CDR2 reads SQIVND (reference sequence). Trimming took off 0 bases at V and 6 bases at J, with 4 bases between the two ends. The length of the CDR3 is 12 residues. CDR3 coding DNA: TGTGCCAGTAGTATAGATTTGGATACGCAGTATTTT. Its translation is CASSIDLDTQYF. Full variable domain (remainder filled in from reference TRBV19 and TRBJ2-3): DGGITQSPKYLFRKEGQNVTLSCEQNLNHDAMYWYRQDPGQGLRLIYYSQIVNDFQKGDIAEGYSVSREKKESFPLTVTSAQKNPTAFYLCASSIDLDTQYFGPGTRLTVL.

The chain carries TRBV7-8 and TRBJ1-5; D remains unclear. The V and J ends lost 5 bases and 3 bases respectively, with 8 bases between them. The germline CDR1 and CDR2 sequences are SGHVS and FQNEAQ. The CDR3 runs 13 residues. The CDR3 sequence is CASSPGINQPQHF. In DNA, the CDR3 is TGTGCCAGCAGCCCCGGGATCAATCAGCCCCAGCATTTT.

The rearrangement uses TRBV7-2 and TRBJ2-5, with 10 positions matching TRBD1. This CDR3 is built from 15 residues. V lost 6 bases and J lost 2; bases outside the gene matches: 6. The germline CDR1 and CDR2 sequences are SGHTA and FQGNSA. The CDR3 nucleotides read TGTGCCAGCAGAAAGGACAGGGGGACACAAGAGACCCAGTACTTC. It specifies CASRKDRGTQETQYF.

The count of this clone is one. The CDR3 protein is CASSVALVGGQGVDTQYF. As DNA, the CDR3 is TGTGCCAGCAGCGTAGCTTTAGTTGGGGGCCAGGGGGTAGATACGCAGTATTTT. The chain employs TRBV9 and TRBJ2-3; TRBD1 matches 7 bases. The CDR3 runs 18 residues. Germline V lookup: CDR1 SGDLS, CDR2 YYNGEE. V shed 0 bases, J shed 5 bases, and the junction held 15 bases outside the gene matches.

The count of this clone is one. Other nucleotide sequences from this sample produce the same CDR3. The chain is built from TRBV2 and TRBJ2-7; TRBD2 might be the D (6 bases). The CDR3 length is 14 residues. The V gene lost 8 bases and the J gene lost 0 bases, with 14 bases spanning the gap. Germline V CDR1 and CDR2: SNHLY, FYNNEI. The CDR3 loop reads CASGRDRSSYEQYF. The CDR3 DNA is TGTGCCAGCGGGCGGGATAGGAGCTCCTACGAGCAGTACTTC.

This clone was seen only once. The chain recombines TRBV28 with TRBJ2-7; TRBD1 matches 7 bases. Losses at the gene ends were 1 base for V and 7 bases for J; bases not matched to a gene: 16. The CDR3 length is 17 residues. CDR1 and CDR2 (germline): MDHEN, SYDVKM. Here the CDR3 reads CASSLFQAEDRRKEQYF. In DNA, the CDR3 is TGTGCCAGCAGTTTATTCCAAGCCGAGGACAGGCGGAAAGAGCAGTACTTC.

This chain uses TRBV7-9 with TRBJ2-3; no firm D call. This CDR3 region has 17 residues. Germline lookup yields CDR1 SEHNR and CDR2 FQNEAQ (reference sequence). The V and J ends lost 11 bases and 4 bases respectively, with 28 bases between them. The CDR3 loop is CAERPTGLPGTPDTQYF. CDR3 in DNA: TGTGCCGAACGACCGACGGGCCTCCCCGGAACTCCAGATACGCAGTATTTT. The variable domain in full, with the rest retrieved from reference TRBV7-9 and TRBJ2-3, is DTGVSQNPRHKITKRGQNVTFRCDPISEHNRLYWYRQTLGQGPEFLTYFQNEAQLEKSRLLSDRFSAERPKGSFSTLEIQRTEQGDSAMYLCAERPTGLPGTPDTQYFGPGTRLTVL.

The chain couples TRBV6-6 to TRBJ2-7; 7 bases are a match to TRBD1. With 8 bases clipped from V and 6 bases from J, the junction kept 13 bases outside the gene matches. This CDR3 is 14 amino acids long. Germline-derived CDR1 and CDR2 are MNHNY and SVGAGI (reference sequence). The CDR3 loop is CASSKGGRVSEQYF. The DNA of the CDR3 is TGTGCCAGCTCAAAAGGGGGCAGGGTCAGCGAGCAGTACTTC.

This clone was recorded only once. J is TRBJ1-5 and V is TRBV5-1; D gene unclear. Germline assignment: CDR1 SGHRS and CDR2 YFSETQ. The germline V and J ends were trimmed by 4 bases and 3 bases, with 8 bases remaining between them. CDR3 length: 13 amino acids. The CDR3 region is CASSPGPNQPQHF. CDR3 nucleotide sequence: TGCGCCAGCAGCCCCGGGCCCAATCAGCCCCAGCATTTT.

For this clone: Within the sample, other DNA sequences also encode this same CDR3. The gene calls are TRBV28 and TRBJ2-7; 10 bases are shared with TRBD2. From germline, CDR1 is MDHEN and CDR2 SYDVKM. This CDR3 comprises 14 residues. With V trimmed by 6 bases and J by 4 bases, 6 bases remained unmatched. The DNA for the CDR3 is TGTGCCAGCAGGGGAGCGGGAGGGCGGTACGAGCAGTACTTC. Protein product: CASRGAGGRYEQYF.

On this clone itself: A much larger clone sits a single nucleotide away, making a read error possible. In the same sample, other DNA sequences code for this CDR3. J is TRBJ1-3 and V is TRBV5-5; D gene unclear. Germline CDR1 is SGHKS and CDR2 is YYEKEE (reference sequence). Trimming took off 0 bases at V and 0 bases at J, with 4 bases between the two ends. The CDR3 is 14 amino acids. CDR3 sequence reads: CASSLGSSGNTIYF. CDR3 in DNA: TGTGCCAGCAGCTTGGGGAGCTCTGGAAACACCATATATTTT.